The source of this TCR beta chain is a study of blood T cell repertoires in COVID-19. Study-wide context: T cells, B-cell-depleted T cells, or PBMCs provided the cDNA or gDNA that served as material.

Per the original methods: Estimates of nucleated cell counts were drawn from the amplification of reference gene primers. Libraries were prepared by immunoSEQ multiplex PCR; TCRdb keeps only in-frame clonotypes and omits some of them. V, J and clone size were drawn from that table, and D and trimming were deduced from the DNA. The sample lists roughly 35,000 clones, about nine tenths occurring once. The CDR3 length is 14 residues. The V gene end was trimmed by 4 bases and the J gene end by 4 bases; junction bases not matched to a gene: 7. Germline lookup yields CDR1 MNHEY and CDR2 SVGEGT. The chain employs TRBV6-2 or TRBV6-3 and TRBJ2-7; 7 bases are shared with TRBD1. The sequence was obtained from a man aged 50-59 years with active or convalescent COVID-19. Input material: peripheral blood. The CDR3 nucleotides read TGTGCCAGCAGTTTAACGACAGGGTCGTACGAGCAGTACTTC. This translates into CASSLTTGSYEQYF.